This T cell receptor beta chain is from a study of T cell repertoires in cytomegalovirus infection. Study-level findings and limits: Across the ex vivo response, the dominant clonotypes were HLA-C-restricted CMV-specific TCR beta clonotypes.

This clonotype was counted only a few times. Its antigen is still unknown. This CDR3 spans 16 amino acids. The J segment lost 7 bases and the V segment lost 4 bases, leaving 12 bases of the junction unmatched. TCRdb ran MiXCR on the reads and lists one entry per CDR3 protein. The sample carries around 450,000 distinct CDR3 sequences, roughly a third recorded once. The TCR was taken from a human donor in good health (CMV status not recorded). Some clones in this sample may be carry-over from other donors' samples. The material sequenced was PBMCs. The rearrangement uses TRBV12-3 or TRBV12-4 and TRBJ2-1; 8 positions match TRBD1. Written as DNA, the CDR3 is TGTGCCAGCAGTTCCCCCGGGACAGGAATTATGAATGAGCAGTTCTTC. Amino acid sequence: CASSSPGTGIMNEQFF.